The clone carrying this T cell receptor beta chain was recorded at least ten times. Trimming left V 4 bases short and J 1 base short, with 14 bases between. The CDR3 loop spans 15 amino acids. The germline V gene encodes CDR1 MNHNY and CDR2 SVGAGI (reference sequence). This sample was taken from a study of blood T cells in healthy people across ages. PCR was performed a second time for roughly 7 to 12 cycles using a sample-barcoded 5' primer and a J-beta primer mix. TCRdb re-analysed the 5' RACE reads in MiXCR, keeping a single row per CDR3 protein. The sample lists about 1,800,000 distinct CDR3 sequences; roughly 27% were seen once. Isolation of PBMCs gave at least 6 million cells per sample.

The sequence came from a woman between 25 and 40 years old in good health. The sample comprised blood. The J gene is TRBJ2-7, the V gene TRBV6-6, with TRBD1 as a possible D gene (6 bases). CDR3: CASSSAETGSYEQYF. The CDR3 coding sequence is TGTGCCAGCAGTTCTGCCGAGACAGGATCCTACGAGCAGTACTTC.